This T cell receptor (beta chain) comes out of a study of response to subunit inactivated influenza vaccine. Study conclusions and caveats: The authors suggested that few new T cells are recruited per seasonal influenza vaccination.

TCRdb recomputed calls from the RT-PCR reads with MiXCR, one row per CDR3 protein. The sample contains hundreds of thousands of distinct CDR3 sequences, roughly 18% of which appear only once. This clonotype came up a few times. As yet, its antigen is unknown. V was clipped by 4 bases and J by 9 bases; unmatched bases: 12. Germline V gives CDR1 SGHVS, CDR2 FQNEAQ. CDR3 size: 15 residues. The genes are TRBV7-8 and TRBJ2-3; 8 bases are a match to TRBD2. The sequence was obtained from a man aged 50-60 years who received an inactivated influenza vaccine. This material consisted of PBMCs from blood, taken more than 4 days after vaccination. The CDR3 DNA sequence: TGTGCCAGCAGCTACGGACTAGCCCCACTCCTCACGCAGTATTTT. Translation: CASSYGLAPLLTQYF.